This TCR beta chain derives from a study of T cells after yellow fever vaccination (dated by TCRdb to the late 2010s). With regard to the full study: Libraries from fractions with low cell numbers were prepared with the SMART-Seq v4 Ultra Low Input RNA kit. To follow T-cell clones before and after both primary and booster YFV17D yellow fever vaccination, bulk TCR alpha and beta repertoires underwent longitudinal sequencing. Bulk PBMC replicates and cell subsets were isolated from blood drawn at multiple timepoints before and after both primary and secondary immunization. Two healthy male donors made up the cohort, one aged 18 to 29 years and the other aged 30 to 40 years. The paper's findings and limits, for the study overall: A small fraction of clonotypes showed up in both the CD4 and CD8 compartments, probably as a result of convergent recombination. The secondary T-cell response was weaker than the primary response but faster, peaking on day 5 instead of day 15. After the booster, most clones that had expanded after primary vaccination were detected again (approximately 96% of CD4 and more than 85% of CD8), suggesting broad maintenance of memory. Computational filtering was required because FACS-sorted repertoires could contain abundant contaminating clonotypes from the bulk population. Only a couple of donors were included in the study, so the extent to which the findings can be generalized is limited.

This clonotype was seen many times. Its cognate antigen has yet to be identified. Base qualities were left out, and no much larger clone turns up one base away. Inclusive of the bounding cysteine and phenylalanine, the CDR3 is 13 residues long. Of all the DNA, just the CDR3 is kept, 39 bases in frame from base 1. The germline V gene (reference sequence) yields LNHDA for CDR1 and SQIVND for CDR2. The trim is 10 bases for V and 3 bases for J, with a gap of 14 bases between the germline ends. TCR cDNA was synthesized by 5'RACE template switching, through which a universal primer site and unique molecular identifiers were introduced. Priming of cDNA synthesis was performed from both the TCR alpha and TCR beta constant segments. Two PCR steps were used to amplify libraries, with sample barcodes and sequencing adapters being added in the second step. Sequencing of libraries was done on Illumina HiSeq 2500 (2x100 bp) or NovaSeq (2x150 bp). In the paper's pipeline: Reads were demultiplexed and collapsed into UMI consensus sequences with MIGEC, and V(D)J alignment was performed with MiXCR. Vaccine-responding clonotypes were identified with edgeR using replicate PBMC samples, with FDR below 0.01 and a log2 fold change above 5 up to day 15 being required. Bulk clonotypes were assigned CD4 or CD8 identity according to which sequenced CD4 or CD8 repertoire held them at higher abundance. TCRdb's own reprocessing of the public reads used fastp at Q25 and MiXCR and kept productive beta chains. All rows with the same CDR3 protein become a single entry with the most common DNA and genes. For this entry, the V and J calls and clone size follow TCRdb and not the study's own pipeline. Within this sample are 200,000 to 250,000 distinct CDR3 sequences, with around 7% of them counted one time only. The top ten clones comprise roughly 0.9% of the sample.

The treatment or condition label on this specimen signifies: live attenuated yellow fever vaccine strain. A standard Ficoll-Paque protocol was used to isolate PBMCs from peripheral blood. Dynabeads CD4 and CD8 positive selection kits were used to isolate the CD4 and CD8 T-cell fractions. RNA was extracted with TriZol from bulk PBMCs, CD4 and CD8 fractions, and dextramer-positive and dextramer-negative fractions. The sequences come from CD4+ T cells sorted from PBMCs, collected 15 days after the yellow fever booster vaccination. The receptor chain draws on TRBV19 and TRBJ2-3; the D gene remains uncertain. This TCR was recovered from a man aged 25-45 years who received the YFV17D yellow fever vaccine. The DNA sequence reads TGTGCCACCAAGGTTGCGCGGACAGATACGCAGTATTTT. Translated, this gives CATKVARTDTQYF.